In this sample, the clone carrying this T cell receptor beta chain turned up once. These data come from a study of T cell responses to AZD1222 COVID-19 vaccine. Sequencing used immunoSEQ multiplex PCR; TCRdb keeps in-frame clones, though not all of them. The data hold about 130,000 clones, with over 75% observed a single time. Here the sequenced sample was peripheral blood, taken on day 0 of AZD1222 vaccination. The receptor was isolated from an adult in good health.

CDR3 sequence: CASRITGTGYGYTF. DNA for the CDR3: TGTGCCAGCAGAATTACCGGGACAGGGTATGGCTACACCTTC. The chain couples TRBV6-5 to TRBJ1-2; 9 nucleotides match TRBD1. The germline V gene encodes CDR1 MNHEY and CDR2 SVGAGI. V shed 6 bases, J shed 5 bases, and the junction held 7 bases outside the gene matches. The CDR3 covers 14 residues.